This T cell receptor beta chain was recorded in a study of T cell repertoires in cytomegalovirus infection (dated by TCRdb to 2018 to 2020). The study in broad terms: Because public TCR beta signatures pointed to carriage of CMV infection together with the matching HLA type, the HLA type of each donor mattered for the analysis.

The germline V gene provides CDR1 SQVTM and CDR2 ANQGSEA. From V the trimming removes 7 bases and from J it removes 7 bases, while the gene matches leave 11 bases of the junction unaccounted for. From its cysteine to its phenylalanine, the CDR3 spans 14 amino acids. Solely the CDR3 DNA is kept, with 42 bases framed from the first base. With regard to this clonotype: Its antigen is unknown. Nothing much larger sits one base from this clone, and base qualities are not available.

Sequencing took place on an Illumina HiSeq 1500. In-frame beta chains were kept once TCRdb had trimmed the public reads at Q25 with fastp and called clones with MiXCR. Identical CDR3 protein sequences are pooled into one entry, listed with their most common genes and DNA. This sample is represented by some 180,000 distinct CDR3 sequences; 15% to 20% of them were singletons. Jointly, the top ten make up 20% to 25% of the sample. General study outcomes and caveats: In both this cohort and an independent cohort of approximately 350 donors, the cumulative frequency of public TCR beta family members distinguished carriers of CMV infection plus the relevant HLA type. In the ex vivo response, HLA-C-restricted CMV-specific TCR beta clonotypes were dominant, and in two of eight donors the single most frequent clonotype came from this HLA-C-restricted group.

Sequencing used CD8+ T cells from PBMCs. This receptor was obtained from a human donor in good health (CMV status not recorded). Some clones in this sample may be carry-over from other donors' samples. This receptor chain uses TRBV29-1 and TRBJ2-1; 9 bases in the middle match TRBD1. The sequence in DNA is TGCAGCGCCCCAACCCGGACAGGGGTAAATGAGCAGTTCTTC. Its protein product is CSAPTRTGVNEQFF.